What follows are 8 T cell receptor beta chains derived from one specimen sequenced in a study of cytomegalovirus exposure and HLA in healthy donors (dated by TCRdb to 2017 to 2019). Libraries were built with the immunoSEQ multiplex PCR assay. For the multiplex PCR, a mixture combining 60 forward primers for TCR Vbeta segments and 13 reverse primers for TCR Jbeta segments was used. Imported from immuneACCESS, the table was reduced by TCRdb to in-frame sequences with V and J called. These copies leave out some clones; in studies compared against another copy, an unresolved V gene accounts for under half, and the cause of the remainder is not known. The sample table holds about 120,000 clones, of which approximately 8% were seen once. In total, the top ten clones hold 5% to 6.5% of the sample. The sample consisted of PBMCs. These receptors were taken from a woman in her 40s in good health and CMV-seropositive.

This clone appeared a few times. The chain joins TRBV19 to TRBJ1-2; D is unclear. V lost 8 bases, J lost 6 bases, and 16 bases lay in between. The V gene's germline CDR1 is LNHDA and CDR2 SQIVND (reference sequence). The CDR3 runs to 13 residues. CDR3 amino acids: CASSPLNSDGYTF. The CDR3 DNA is TGTGCCAGTTCCCCCCTAAACTCGGATGGCTACACCTTC.

As concerns this clone: This likely comes from a read error, as the CDR3 has no conserved phenylalanine or tryptophan at its end. The chain employs TRBV19 and TRBJ1-1; D is perhaps TRBD1 (5 bases). Germline V gene sequence: CDR1 LNHDA, CDR2 SQIVND (reference sequence). V was shortened by 8 bases and J by 5 bases, with 15 bases between the two germline ends. This CDR3 has 13 residues. CDR3 in amino acids: CASGWQGKTEAFL. DNA for the CDR3: TGTGCCAGTGGATGGCAGGGAAAAACTGAAGCTTTCTTG.

The chain links TRBV6-5 to TRBJ1-2; D unclear. V was clipped by 7 bases and J by 1 base, with 13 bases between them. The CDR3 consists of 14 residues. Germline CDR1 reads MNHEY; CDR2 reads SVGAGI. The CDR3 DNA sequence: TGTGCCAGCACCTCCTGGGCGGGTAACTATGGCTACACCTTC. Protein: CASTSWAGNYGYTF.

There are a few counts of this clone. This chain connects TRBV5-6 to TRBJ2-3; 7 bases map to TRBD2. This CDR3 contains 16 residues. J gave up 2 bases and V 4 bases, and 10 bases lay outside the gene matches. Germline V lookup: CDR1 SGHDT, CDR2 YYEEEE. The CDR3 sequence is CASSEGTNRYTDTQYF. In DNA, the CDR3 is TGTGCCAGCAGCGAAGGGACTAACCGCTACACAGATACGCAGTATTTT.

This clone showed up just a few times. The J gene is TRBJ1-2, the V gene TRBV9; TRBD1 agrees at 8 bases. The CDR3 covers 12 residues. J gave up 2 bases and V 10 bases, and 4 bases lay outside the gene matches. Germline-derived CDR1 and CDR2 are SGDLS and YYNGEE. The CDR3 DNA is TGTGCCGGTTACAGGGGGAACTATGGCTACACCTTC. Translated: CAGYRGNYGYTF.

V and J are TRBV5-1 and TRBJ1-1, with TRBD1 as a possible D gene (6 bases). The ends were cut back, 4 bases at V and 2 bases at J, with 18 bases in the middle. The CDR3 is 16 residues long. Germline V gene sequence: CDR1 SGHRS, CDR2 YFSETQ. CDR3 amino acids: CASSLIPGQRNTEAFF. The CDR3 region has the DNA TGCGCCAGCAGCCTTATTCCGGGACAACGAAACACTGAAGCTTTCTTT.

This clone was counted only a few times. The chain employs TRBV18 and TRBJ2-5, with 9 nucleotides matching TRBD1. The CDR3 consists of 15 residues. Trimming at V came to 2 bases and at J to 2 bases, leaving 3 bases not matched to a gene. Germline V gene sequence: CDR1 KGHSH, CDR2 LQKENI. The CDR3 sequence is CASSPYGQGQETQYF. The CDR3 DNA is TGTGCCAGCTCACCATACGGACAGGGGCAAGAGACCCAGTACTTC.

This clone showed up just a few times. V is TRBV6-1 and J is TRBJ2-2; maybe TRBD2 (6 bases). Trimming shortened V by 0 bases and J by 0 bases, and 14 bases separated the two germline ends. There are 18 residues in the CDR3. The germline V gene has CDR1 MNHNS and CDR2 SASEGT. CDR3 protein: CASSEARSGHSNTGELFF. The CDR3 region has the DNA TGTGCCAGCAGTGAAGCTCGGAGCGGGCATTCGAACACCGGGGAGCTGTTTTTT.